Each of the 19 T cell receptor beta chains below was sequenced from the same sample in a study of blood T cells in healthy people across ages. With a J-beta primer mix and a sample-barcoded 5' primer, a second PCR ran 7 to 11 cycles. TCRdb re-derived calls from the 5' RACE reads in MiXCR, one entry per CDR3 protein. Of about 1.4 million distinct CDR3 sequences detected, approximately 59% appear once; the ten largest clones hold 5% to 7%. Sequencing was done on a sample of blood. Receptors were obtained from a man aged 18 to 29 in good health.

The chain links TRBV20-1 to TRBJ1-1; D remains ambiguous. Germline loops: CDR1 DFQATT, CDR2 SNEGSKA (reference sequence). V shed 2 bases and J shed 11 bases, with 9 bases lying between them. The length of the CDR3 is 10 residues. CDR3 sequence (DNA): TGCAGTGCTAGATCGGCAATTGCTTTCTTT. Protein sequence: CSARSAIAFF.

The chain joins TRBV4-1 to TRBJ1-6, with 7 bases identical to TRBD1. Looked up from germline, CDR1 is MGHRA and CDR2 is YSYEKL. V shed 3 bases and J 6 bases; nucleotides not matched to a gene: 11. The CDR3 is made up of 17 amino acids. CDR3 protein: CASSQMTPGQSNSPLHF. The CDR3 coding sequence is TGCGCCAGCAGCCAGATGACCCCGGGACAGAGTAATTCACCCCTCCACTTT.

The chain links TRBV10-2 to TRBJ2-5; TRBD1 agrees at 9 bases. The CDR3 covers 14 residues. Germline CDR1 and CDR2: WSHSY and SAAADI. J gave up 4 bases and V 6 bases, and 6 bases lay outside the gene matches. In DNA form, the CDR3 reads TGCGCCAGCAGCGGACAGGGGTGGGGAGAGACCCAGTACTTC. Residues: CASSGQGWGETQYF.

This clonotype was recorded a few times. At one end the junction does not follow the germline gene, possibly because of a read error. V is TRBV27 and J is TRBJ2-3; D is unresolved. CDR3 length: 13 amino acids. Germline-derived CDR1 and CDR2 are MNHEY and SMNVEV (reference sequence). The CDR3 protein is CATSFSSADTQYF. The CDR3 nucleotides are TGTGCCACCAGTTTCAGTTCGGCAGATACGCAGTATTTT.

The table lists this clonotype with a few counts. The chain combines TRBV6-5 with TRBJ2-5, with D perhaps assigned TRBD1 or TRBD2 (5 bases each). Germline values: CDR1 MNHEY, CDR2 SVGAGI. The CDR3 has 12 residues. V gave up 6 bases and J gave up 2 bases, with 7 bases separating them. In nucleotides, the CDR3 is TGTGCCAGCAGGGGACGGCAAGAGACCCAGTACTTC. Its protein product is CASRGRQETQYF.

This clonotype was observed a few times. The rearrangement links TRBV6-6 to TRBJ2-5; D possibly corresponds to TRBD1 (6 bases). This CDR3 contains 15 residues. V was cut by 0 bases and J by 2 bases, with 10 bases left in between. The V gene's germline CDR1 is MNHNY and CDR2 SVGAGI (reference sequence). The CDR3 DNA is TGTGCCAGCAGTTACTCGCATAGGGGGCAAGAGACCCAGTACTTC. Translating it yields CASSYSHRGQETQYF.

In this sample, this clonotype turned up a few times. The rearrangement joins TRBV14 to TRBJ2-2; TRBD1 matches at 7 bases. This CDR3 has 14 amino acids. Per the germline V gene, CDR1 is SGHDN and CDR2 is FVKESK. Losses at the gene ends were 6 bases for V and 6 bases for J; bases not matched to a gene: 7. In nucleotides, the CDR3 is TGTGCCAGCAGTCTTACAGGGGTTGCCGGGGAGCTGTTTTTT. Amino acid sequence: CASSLTGVAGELFF.

This clonotype has just one count. A much larger clone lies a single base off, so this may be a read error. The genes are TRBV15 and TRBJ2-1; D unclear. CDR1 and CDR2 from the germline V gene are LNHNV and YYDKDF (reference sequence). Trimming cost V 0 bases and J 10 bases, with 10 bases left between them. This CDR3 is built from 13 residues. CDR3 bases: TGTGCCACCAGCAGAGACCCAGGCTACGAGCAGTTCTTC. Amino acid sequence: CATSRDPGYEQFF. The whole variable domain, filled in from reference TRBV15 and TRBJ2-1, reads DAMVIQNPRYQVTQFGKPVTLSCSQTLNHNVMYWYQQKSSQAPKLLFHYYDKDFNNEADTPDNFQSRRPNTSFCFLDIRSPGLGDTAMYLCATSRDPGYEQFFGPGTRLTVL.

This clonotype was seen only once. The chain uses TRBV5-1 and TRBJ2-1; possibly TRBD2 for D (5 bases). V dropped 0 bases and J dropped 7 bases, with 11 bases sitting between them. Germline values: CDR1 SGHRS, CDR2 YFSETQ. The CDR3 is 14 amino acids. The CDR3 loop is CASSLEAVKNEQFF. CDR3 sequence (DNA): TGCGCCAGCAGCTTGGAAGCGGTCAAGAATGAGCAGTTCTTC.

The rearrangement links TRBV7-8 to TRBJ2-5; 9 positions agree with TRBD1. Germline CDR1 SGHVS, CDR2 FQNEAQ. Germline trimming cut 0 bases from V and 3 bases from J; bases unmatched to any gene: 11. The CDR3 loop spans 18 amino acids. CDR3 in amino acids: CASSLAGQGNKIKETQYF. The CDR3, as DNA: TGTGCCAGCAGCTTAGCGGGACAGGGTAACAAAATTAAAGAGACCCAGTACTTC.

The chain recombines TRBV4-3 with TRBJ2-4; D might be TRBD1 (5 bases). V lost 4 bases and J lost 0, with 7 bases in between. Germline V gene sequence: CDR1 LGHNA, CDR2 YSLEER. The CDR3 covers 14 residues. This CDR3 reads CASSLTVAKNIQYF. CDR3 nucleotides: TGCGCCAGCAGCCTGACAGTAGCCAAAAACATTCAGTACTTC.

The chain has TRBV27 and TRBJ2-7, with D perhaps TRBD1 (5 bases). CDR3 length: 12 amino acids. The V gene lost 4 bases and the J gene lost 8 bases, with 12 bases spanning the gap. Germline V gene data show CDR1 as MNHEY and CDR2 as SMNVEV (reference sequence). The CDR3 DNA reads TGTGCCAGCAGTTATCAGGGAACCAAGCAGTACTTC. Translated, it gives CASSYQGTKQYF.

The V call is TRBV6-7, the J call TRBJ2-7; a weak D match, TRBD2 (5 bases). TRBV6-7 is placed among ORFs of uncertain function. The CDR3 sequence is 15 residues long. Between the trimmed V and J ends, which lost 7 bases and 0 bases, there was a span of 16 bases. Here the CDR3 reads CASKVPSHSSYEQYF. The CDR3 bases are TGTGCCAGCAAGGTCCCTAGCCATAGCTCCTACGAGCAGTACTTC.

The chain has TRBV6-5 and TRBJ2-7; no definite D call. V was trimmed by 6 bases and J by 4 bases, leaving 10 bases between them. The CDR3 sequence is 12 residues long. Per germline, CDR1 MNHEY and CDR2 SVGAGI. The CDR3 protein is CASRGHMYEQYF. The CDR3 nucleotides read TGTGCCAGCAGGGGCCATATGTACGAGCAGTACTTC.

The chain carries TRBV5-1 and TRBJ2-1; D possibly corresponds to TRBD1 (6 bases). V was trimmed by 2 bases and J by 10 bases, leaving 16 bases between them. CDR1 SGHRS and CDR2 YFSETQ come from the germline V gene. The CDR3 runs 14 residues. The CDR3 loop reads CASSFSRGAYEQFF. In nucleotides, the CDR3 is TGCGCCAGCAGCTTTAGCAGGGGAGCCTACGAGCAGTTCTTC.

This clonotype was counted a few times. The rearrangement joins TRBV7-9 to TRBJ2-7; D is unresolved. With 3 bases removed from V and 4 bases from J, the gap between germline ends came to 10 bases. Germline CDR1 reads SEHNR; CDR2 reads FQNEAQ (reference sequence). The CDR3 is made up of 13 amino acids. The CDR3 coding sequence is TGTGCCAGCAGCTTCTATGACTCGTACGAGCAGTACTTC. Translating gives CASSFYDSYEQYF.

This clonotype was counted between two and nine times. The chain uses TRBV20-1 and TRBJ1-6, with 7 bases aligning to TRBD1. The CDR3 covers 22 residues. The germline CDR1 and CDR2 sequences are DFQATT and SNEGSKA (reference sequence). The junction had 25 bases not matched to a gene; V was cut back by 5 bases and J by 0 bases. The CDR3 DNA reads as TGCAGTGCTCTCCCGCGGTATATAGGGACAGATCCACGAAGCTCCTATAATTCACCCCTCCACTTT. Protein sequence: CSALPRYIGTDPRSSYNSPLHF.

This clonotype was detected a few times. This chain joins TRBV7-9 and TRBJ2-7; a weak D match, TRBD1 (6 bases). V was trimmed by 7 bases and J by 5 bases, leaving 21 bases between them. The CDR3 has 15 amino acids. From germline, CDR1 is SEHNR and CDR2 FQNEAQ (reference sequence). In DNA form, the CDR3 reads TGTGCCAGCACCTACTCTACGGCAGGGGAACACGAGCAGTACTTC. Residues: CASTYSTAGEHEQYF. Drawing the rest from reference TRBV7-9 and TRBJ2-7, the complete variable domain is DTGVSQNPRHKITKRGQNVTFRCDPISEHNRLYWYRQTLGQGPEFLTYFQNEAQLEKSRLLSDRFSAERPKGSFSTLEIQRTEQGDSAMYLCASTYSTAGEHEQYFGPGTRLTVT.

The gene calls are TRBV20-1 and TRBJ2-1, with TRBD2 matching over 12 bases. The CDR3 totals 15 residues. CDR1 is DFQATT, CDR2 SNEGSKA, per germline (reference sequence). V was pared by 5 bases and J by 3 bases, with 5 bases of the junction left unmatched. The CDR3 DNA is TGCAGTGCTCCGCCGGGACTAGCGGGCTACAATGAGCAGTTCTTC. Protein sequence: CSAPPGLAGYNEQFF.